This TCR beta chain was obtained from a study of cytomegalovirus exposure and HLA in healthy donors. Study outcomes and limitations: Overall, approximately 150 TCR beta chains were annotated as cytomegalovirus-associated. Among immune exposure information, only CMV serostatus was available. A later analysis showed HLA-associated TCR beta chains outstripping equally common others in clonal expansion.

CDR1 and CDR2 (germline): MNHEY, SVGAGI. Losses at the gene ends were 6 bases for V and 6 bases for J; bases not matched to a gene: 4. The CDR3 spans 13 residues. A note on this clone: No antigen is known for it.

The PCR contained 60 Vbeta and 13 Jbeta primers. Using immunoSEQ multiplex PCR, the repertoire was profiled, and TCRdb retains in-frame clones only, with some absent. The repertoire has 170,000 or so clones, about 80% of them found once; the top ten carry about 0.64%. The specimen sequenced was PBMCs. This TCR derives from a boy aged 10-17 years in good health and CMV-seronegative. The V call is TRBV6-5, the J call TRBJ1-2, with TRBD1 matching 10 bases. The CDR3 nucleotides are TGTGCCAGCAGGGGACAGGGGCGGGATGGCTACACCTTC. This codes for CASRGQGRDGYTF.